This T cell receptor (beta chain) was sequenced during a study of Ad26.COV2.S vaccination and SARS-CoV-2 variants. Broader study findings: Quantification of TCR breadth and depth may have yielded underestimates of total T cell responses.

This sample's treatment: some 20 received Ad26.COV2.S at low or high dose, single or two shots; 5 received placebo; per-sample allocation not given. Samples analyzed were those drawn on day 63 after the first vaccine or placebo injection. Only in-frame clones appear in the TCRdb table, and some are missing; sequencing was by immunoSEQ multiplex PCR. The table includes about 350,000 clones, around 90% detected once. Turning to this clone: The antigen is not known.

The CDR3 loop spans 11 amino acids. Trimming took 1 base from V and 7 from J, leaving 4 bases between them. The specimen comprised peripheral blood, sampled in a trial of Ad26.COV2.S vaccine versus placebo. This sequence originates from a person between 18 and 60 years old who received the Ad26.COV2.S COVID-19 vaccine or a placebo. The chain carries TRBV12-3 or TRBV12-4 and TRBJ1-2; no definite D call. Here the CDR3 reads CASSLGSGYTF. Written as DNA, the CDR3 is TGTGCCAGCAGTTTAGGCAGTGGCTACACCTTC.